This TCR beta chain comes out of a study of shared clonotypes between healthy human individuals. The data were produced by immunoSEQ multiplex PCR, yet TCRdb's version contains in-frame clones alone and is incomplete. This table holds about 2.1 million clones, around 93% found once. Positive CCR7 selection of CD45RO-negative cells yielded the naive CD8 cells, and terminally differentiated effector memory CD45RA+ cells were excluded. The origin of this receptor is a man aged 18 to 29 in good health. Some clones in this sample may be carry-over from other donors' samples. Sequences were obtained from naive CD8+ T cells from PBMCs.

The CDR3 loop reads CAIGRGTNTGELFF. DNA for the CDR3: TGTGCCATCGGGCGGGGTACGAACACCGGGGAGCTGTTTTTT. The V call is TRBV6-5, the J call TRBJ2-2; the D gene is possibly TRBD2 (6 bases). Per germline, CDR1 MNHEY and CDR2 SVGAGI. The CDR3 length is 14 residues. Between the trimmed V and J ends, which lost 10 bases and 0 bases, there was a span of 12 bases.